One sample yielded the 25 T cell receptor beta chains listed below, sequenced in a study of cytomegalovirus exposure and HLA in healthy donors. Both 60 Vbeta primers and 13 Jbeta primers went into the PCR. TCRdb keeps only in-frame clones here, not all; method: immunoSEQ multiplex PCR. The sample lists approximately 300,000 clones, 80% occurring once. The sample comprised PBMCs. The receptor source for this set is a girl aged 2 to 10 in good health and CMV-seronegative.

V gene TRBV9 combines with J gene TRBJ1-5; D may be TRBD1 (6 bases). Germline loops: CDR1 SGDLS, CDR2 YYNGEE. The V end lost 3 bases, the J end lost 0 bases, and 22 bases lay between the germline ends. CDR3 size: 19 residues. In DNA form, the CDR3 reads TGTGCCAGCAGCGAGATAACAGTCATAGGGGACAATAGCAATCAGCCCCAGCATTTT. Translating gives CASSEITVIGDNSNQPQHF.

The chain combines TRBV28 with TRBJ2-3, with unresolved D. V was shortened by 8 bases and J by 14 bases, with 17 bases between the two germline ends. CDR1 is MDHEN, CDR2 SYDVKM, per germline. The CDR3 loop spans 11 amino acids. CDR3 region: CASVKYLYWYF. The CDR3 nucleotides read TGTGCCAGCGTTAAGTACCTGTACTGGTATTTT.

The chain links TRBV27 to TRBJ2-7; 8 bases agree with TRBD2. Unmatched junction bases numbered 7, after V lost 6 bases and J lost 0 bases. The germline gives CDR1 MNHEY, CDR2 SMNVEV (reference sequence). The CDR3 loop spans 15 amino acids. The CDR3 spells CASSGFSGSSYEQYF. In DNA form, the CDR3 reads TGTGCCAGCAGCGGTTTCAGCGGGAGCTCCTACGAGCAGTACTTC.

V and J are TRBV14 and TRBJ2-7; 7 bases agree with TRBD1. CDR1 and CDR2 (germline): SGHDN, FVKESK. The CDR3 length is 13 residues. The V gene end was trimmed by 6 bases and the J gene end by 3 bases; junction bases not matched to a gene: 5. The CDR3 sequence is CASSRYRGYEQYF. The DNA of the CDR3 is TGTGCCAGCAGTCGATACAGGGGCTACGAGCAGTACTTC.

Only one count was recorded for this clone. The rearrangement links TRBV7-9 to TRBJ1-3; possible D gene TRBD1, 6 bases. The CDR3 contains 15 residues. Germline V CDR1 and CDR2: SEHNR, FQNEAQ (reference sequence). With 1 base removed from V and 4 bases from J, the gap between germline ends came to 11 bases. As DNA, the CDR3 is TGTGCCAGCAGCTTAGTGGGGGCGTACGGAAACACCATATATTTT. It codes for CASSLVGAYGNTIYF.

This chain connects TRBV14 to TRBJ2-1; possibly TRBD1 for D (5 bases). Germline CDR1 and CDR2: SGHDN and FVKESK. There are 18 residues in the CDR3. Trimming stripped 0 bases from V and 0 bases from J, with 15 bases between. CDR3 protein: CASSQDPHRLSSYNEQFF. DNA of the CDR3: TGTGCCAGCAGCCAAGATCCGCACAGGCTAAGCTCCTACAATGAGCAGTTCTTC.

This chain uses TRBV6-5 with TRBJ1-5; possible D gene TRBD1, 5 bases. V was pared by 4 bases and J by 2 bases, with 12 bases between. The CDR3 length is 15 residues. The V gene's germline CDR1 is MNHEY and CDR2 SVGAGI. CDR3 coding DNA: TGTGCCAGCAGTTTCAGGGTTGGGGGCAATCAGCCCCAGCATTTT. Translated: CASSFRVGGNQPQHF.

V usage is TRBV11-2 and J usage is TRBJ1-1, with D unresolved. Trimming took 3 bases from V and 1 from J, leaving 6 bases between them. CDR1 and CDR2 (germline): SGHAT, FQNNGV. CDR3 size: 13 residues. The CDR3 is CASSFHQNTEAFF. Here the CDR3 DNA reads TGTGCCAGCAGCTTTCATCAGAACACTGAAGCTTTCTTT.

This clone turned up a few times. The CDR3 region is CASSQGRGTYNEQFF. Here the CDR3 DNA reads TGCGCCAGCAGCCAAGGTAGGGGGACCTACAATGAGCAGTTCTTC. The chain combines TRBV4-1 with TRBJ2-1; D might be TRBD1 (6 bases). This CDR3 is built from 15 residues. CDR1 and CDR2 (germline): MGHRA, YSYEKL. The V gene lost 1 base and the J gene lost 2 bases, with 9 bases spanning the gap.

The V and J genes are TRBV4-1 and TRBJ2-5; D is perhaps TRBD2 (5 bases). The CDR3 sequence is 15 residues long. Germline CDR1 and CDR2: MGHRA and YSYEKL. The V end lost 0 bases, the J end lost 3 bases, and 11 bases lay between the germline ends. This chain's CDR3 is CASSQDSLLEETQYF. Written as DNA, the CDR3 is TGCGCCAGCAGCCAAGATTCTTTACTAGAAGAGACCCAGTACTTC.

This chain links TRBV28 with TRBJ1-5; D is perhaps TRBD1 (5 bases). Per the germline V gene, CDR1 is MDHEN and CDR2 is SYDVKM. The V end lost 0 bases, the J end lost 0 bases, and 21 bases lay between the germline ends. The CDR3 is 20 amino acids. The CDR3 bases are TGTGCCAGCAGTTTATGGTGGGGCCGATGGAGATTGGGTAGCAATCAGCCCCAGCATTTT. Amino acids: CASSLWWGRWRLGSNQPQHF.

The genes are TRBV7-9 and TRBJ2-1; maybe TRBD1 (6 bases). Trimming pared 4 bases from V and 10 bases from J, leaving 14 bases between. This CDR3 is built from 13 residues. Germline V gives CDR1 SEHNR, CDR2 FQNEAQ (reference sequence). Here the CDR3 reads CASSSAPGTEQFF. CDR3 bases: TGTGCCAGCAGCTCAGCTCCCGGGACAGAGCAGTTCTTC.

This clone showed up just once. The rearrangement uses TRBV29-1 and TRBJ2-7, with 8 bases that match TRBD1. The CDR3 contains 14 residues. The germline CDR1 and CDR2 sequences are SQVTM and ANQGSEA. V lost 1 base and J lost 2; bases outside the gene matches: 4. CDR3 amino acids: CSVEGRTGTYEQYF. In nucleotides, the CDR3 is TGCAGCGTTGAAGGGCGGACAGGGACCTACGAGCAGTACTTC.

The DNA for the CDR3 is TGTGCCAGCAGTGTCGGGGTCACTAATGAAAAACTGTTTTTT. It translates to CASSVGVTNEKLFF. The chain links TRBV28 to TRBJ1-4; D unclear. Per germline, CDR1 MDHEN and CDR2 SYDVKM. The germline V and J ends were trimmed by 5 bases and 2 bases, with 9 bases remaining between them. This CDR3 has 14 amino acids. Using reference TRBV28 and TRBJ1-4 for the parts outside the CDR3, the full variable domain is DVKVTQSSRYLVKRTGEKVFLECVQDMDHENMFWYRQDPGLGLRLIYFSYDVKMKEKGDIPEGYSVSREKKERFSLILESASTNQTSMYLCASSVGVTNEKLFFGSGTQLSVL.

Written as DNA, the CDR3 is TGTGCCAGTACAAAAGCGGCCGTCACAGATACGCAGTATTTT. Protein product: CASTKAAVTDTQYF. The rearrangement uses TRBV7-9 and TRBJ2-3; possible D gene TRBD2, 5 bases. Germline CDR1 reads SEHNR; CDR2 reads FQNEAQ (reference sequence). The CDR3 covers 14 residues. V was trimmed by 9 bases and J by 2 bases, leaving 15 bases between them.

The V gene is TRBV28, the J gene TRBJ1-1; a weak D match, TRBD1 (5 bases). Germline CDR1 MDHEN, CDR2 SYDVKM. The CDR3 sequence is 14 residues long. V was pared by 6 bases and J by 3 bases, with 14 bases between. CDR3 coding DNA: TGTGCCAGCAGGCCGACAGTCCTCTACACTGAAGCTTTCTTT. Translated, it gives CASRPTVLYTEAFF.

The rearrangement joins TRBV2 to TRBJ2-5; 7 bases map to TRBD1. The assigned J gene may be wrong: the sequence end matches TRBJ2-7 better. Germline CDR1 and CDR2: SNHLY and FYNNEI. CDR3 length: 13 amino acids. The CDR3 bases are TGTGCCAGCCATCGGGACAGAGACTACGAGCAGTACTTC. Protein sequence: CASHRDRDYEQYF.

The CDR3 region has the DNA TGTGCCAGCAGCCCATTCGGACTAGCGCTCGATGAGCAGTTCTTC. Its translation: CASSPFGLALDEQFF. The chain recombines TRBV7-9 with TRBJ2-1; TRBD2 matches 9 bases. With 5 bases clipped from V and 8 bases from J, the junction kept 10 bases outside the gene matches. The CDR3 sequence is 15 residues long. Germline V gene data show CDR1 as SEHNR and CDR2 as FQNEAQ (reference sequence).

The CDR3 DNA sequence: TGTGCCAGCAGTTTATCGGCAGGGCCTTTGGGTGGCTACACCTTC. Protein product: CASSLSAGPLGGYTF. The chain employs TRBV28 and TRBJ1-2, with D maybe TRBD1 (5 bases). The CDR3 extends over 15 amino acids. Germline V gene data show CDR1 as MDHEN and CDR2 as SYDVKM. V was cut by 1 base and J by 7 bases, with 16 bases left in between.

This clone was detected once. The chain is built from TRBV7-3 and TRBJ2-1, with 7 positions matching TRBD1. CDR3 length: 15 amino acids. Losses at the gene ends were 6 bases for V and 4 bases for J; bases not matched to a gene: 9. From germline, CDR1 is SGHTA and CDR2 FQGTGA. For the CDR3, the DNA is TGTGCCAGCAGTACTACCGGGACAGTGTACAATGAGCAGTTCTTC. Translating gives CASSTTGTVYNEQFF.

CDR3 nucleotide sequence: TGTGCCAGCAGCCCGCGATCCTGGGGCGGGGTAGCCAAAAACATTCAGTACTTC. It encodes CASSPRSWGGVAKNIQYF. This chain links TRBV9 with TRBJ2-4, with a possible D match to TRBD2 (6 bases). Deletions cut 4 bases from V and 0 bases from J, with 20 bases between. Germline V lookup: CDR1 SGDLS, CDR2 YYNGEE. There are 18 residues in the CDR3.

CDR3 in amino acids: CASGSGPSSYNEQFF. CDR3 sequence (DNA): TGTGCCAGCGGTAGCGGTCCGAGCTCCTACAATGAGCAGTTCTTC. The chain carries TRBV2 and TRBJ2-1, with a possible D match to TRBD2 (6 bases). V was cut by 8 bases and J by 0 bases, with 14 bases left in between. Germline V gene data show CDR1 as SNHLY and CDR2 as FYNNEI. This CDR3 has 15 amino acids.

This chain uses TRBV19 with TRBJ1-5; 7 bases are a match to TRBD1. The length of the CDR3 is 13 residues. Per germline, CDR1 LNHDA and CDR2 SQIVND (reference sequence). V lost 6 bases, J lost 7 bases, and 6 bases stayed unmatched. CDR3 protein: CASSNRGRQPQHF. CDR3 nucleotides: TGTGCCAGTAGCAACAGGGGACGGCAGCCCCAGCATTTT. The full variable domain, completed using reference TRBV19 and TRBJ1-5, is DGGITQSPKYLFRKEGQNVTLSCEQNLNHDAMYWYRQDPGQGLRLIYYSQIVNDFQKGDIAEGYSVSREKKESFPLTVTSAQKNPTAFYLCASSNRGRQPQHFGDGTRLSIL.

This chain uses TRBV28 with TRBJ1-1; D remains unclear. There are 14 residues in the CDR3. The V gene's germline CDR1 is MDHEN and CDR2 SYDVKM. V dropped 3 bases and J dropped 2 bases, with 10 bases sitting between them. This chain's CDR3 is CASSFGRPNTEAFF. The CDR3 coding sequence is TGTGCCAGCAGTTTTGGCAGGCCCAACACTGAAGCTTTCTTT.

This clone has just a few counts. The chain carries TRBV13 and TRBJ2-7; 10 nucleotides align to TRBD2. The CDR3 loop spans 15 amino acids. The V and J ends lost 6 bases and 5 bases, in that order; junction bases with no gene match: 10. CDR1 is PRHDT and CDR2 is FYEKMQ in the germline V gene (reference sequence). CDR3 sequence: CASRTSLAGDNEQYF. The CDR3 DNA is TGTGCCAGCAGGACTTCCCTAGCGGGAGATAACGAGCAGTACTTC.